A selection of T cell receptor beta chains follows, all from one sample in a study of shared clonotypes between healthy human individuals. Sequenced by immunoSEQ multiplex PCR; TCRdb stores in-frame clones only, minus some. The sample holds over a million clones; roughly 95% are singletons and the top ten take approximately 1.1%. The source material was naive CD4+ T cells sorted from blood. Receptors were obtained from a man aged 25-45 years in good health. Both conserved end residues are part of each CDR3. Each record gives: clone size, D gene, V gene, J gene, CDR3 protein, CDR3 DNA. The D gene is left open where the match is weak. Clone size is given for some rows only: seen once, a few or many times, or a class if the clone is expanded.

-	-	TRBV6-5	TRBJ1-1	CASRPGRSGALAFF	TGTGCCAGCAGACCCGGTCGGTCCGGGGCTTTAGCTTTCTTT
-	TRBD1	TRBV5-1	TRBJ2-7	CASSLGQGPYEQYF	TGCGCCAGCAGCTTGGGACAGGGGCCCTACGAGCAGTACTTC
-	-	TRBV28	TRBJ2-7	CASTPGSSYEQYF	TGTGCCAGCACTCCAGGGAGCTCCTACGAGCAGTACTTC
-	TRBD1	TRBV13	TRBJ2-3	CASSLGTGRTDTQYF	TGTGCCAGCAGCTTAGGGACAGGGCGGACAGATACGCAGTATTTT
once	-	TRBV10-1	TRBJ2-1	CASGDGDNEQFF	TGCGCCAGCGGGGACGGGGACAATGAGCAGTTCTTC
-	TRBD1	TRBV9	TRBJ2-5	CASSEQGAGGAQYF	TGTGCCAGCAGCGAACAGGGGGCCGGCGGGGCCCAGTACTTC
-	TRBD1	TRBV25-1	TRBJ2-7	CASSESGTANYEQYF	TGTGCCAGCAGTGAATCCGGGACAGCCAACTACGAGCAGTACTTC
-	-	TRBV7-8	TRBJ1-1	CASSLKSKAFF	TGTGCCAGCAGCTTAAAGTCCAAAGCTTTCTTT
-	TRBD1	TRBV29-1	TRBJ2-3	CSVDRGLDTQYF	TGCAGCGTTGACAGGGGGCTTGATACGCAGTATTTT
-	-	TRBV7-2	TRBJ2-6	CASSFRAPRAPGANVLTF	TGTGCCAGCAGCTTCCGGGCCCCACGGGCGCCTGGGGCCAACGTCCTGACTTTC
-	TRBD2	TRBV4-2	TRBJ2-2	CASTREGRTGELFF	TGTGCCAGCACCCGGGAGGGGAGAACCGGGGAGCTGTTTTTT
-	-	TRBV10-1	TRBJ2-2	CATRQALNTGELFF	TGCGCCACGAGACAGGCCTTGAACACCGGGGAGCTGTTTTTT
once	-	TRBV28	TRBJ2-3	CASSPPLALTDTQYF	TGTGCCAGCAGCCCTCCCCTAGCGTTGACAGATACGCAGTATTTT
-	TRBD2	TRBV2	TRBJ2-3	CASRHPGGSDTQYF	TGTGCCAGCAGGCATCCGGGGGGGTCAGATACGCAGTATTTT
-	-	TRBV14	TRBJ2-7	CASSQDSGRPYEQYF	TGTGCCAGCAGCCAAGATTCAGGGCGGCCCTACGAGCAGTACTTC
-	-	TRBV28	TRBJ1-5	CASTLTTQPQHF	TGTGCCAGCACCTTGACGACCCAGCCCCAGCATTTT
-	-	TRBV5-6	TRBJ2-1	CASSFGPANEQFF	TGTGCCAGCAGCTTCGGACCAGCTAATGAGCAGTTCTTC